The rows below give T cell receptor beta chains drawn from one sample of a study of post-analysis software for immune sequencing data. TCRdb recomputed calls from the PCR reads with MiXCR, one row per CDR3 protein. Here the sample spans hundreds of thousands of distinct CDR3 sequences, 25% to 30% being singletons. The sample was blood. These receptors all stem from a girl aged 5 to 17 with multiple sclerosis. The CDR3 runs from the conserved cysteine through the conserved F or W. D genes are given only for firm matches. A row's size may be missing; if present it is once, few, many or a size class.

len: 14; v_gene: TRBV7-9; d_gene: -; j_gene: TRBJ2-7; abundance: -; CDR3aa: CASSLARDNYEQYF; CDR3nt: TGTGCCAGCAGCTTAGCCCGGGACAACTACGAGCAGTACTTC
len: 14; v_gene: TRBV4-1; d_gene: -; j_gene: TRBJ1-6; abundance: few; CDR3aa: CASSQGGDNSPLHF; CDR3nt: TGCGCCAGCAGCCAAGGGGGGGATAATTCACCCCTCCACTTT
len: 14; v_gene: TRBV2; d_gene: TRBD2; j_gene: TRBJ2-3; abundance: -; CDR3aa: CASMGLAGADTQYF; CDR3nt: TGTGCCAGCATGGGACTAGCGGGAGCGGATACGCAGTATTTT
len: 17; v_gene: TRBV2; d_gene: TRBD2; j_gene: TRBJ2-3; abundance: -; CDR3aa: CASSEAAGGPVPDTQYF; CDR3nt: TGTGCCAGCAGTGAAGCGGCGGGAGGGCCCGTTCCAGATACGCAGTATTTT
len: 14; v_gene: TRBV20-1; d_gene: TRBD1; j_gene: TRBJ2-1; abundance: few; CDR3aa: CSARKGQGADEQFF; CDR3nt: TGCAGTGCTAGAAAGGGACAGGGGGCCGATGAGCAGTTCTTC
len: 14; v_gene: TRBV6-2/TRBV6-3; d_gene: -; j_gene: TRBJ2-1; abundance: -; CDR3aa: CASSSGLTGNEQFF; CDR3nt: TGTGCCAGCAGTTCGGGCTTGACAGGCAATGAGCAGTTCTTC
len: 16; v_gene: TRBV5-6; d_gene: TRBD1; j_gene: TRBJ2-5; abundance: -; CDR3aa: CASSLFGRGQEETQYF; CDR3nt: TGTGCCAGCAGCTTGTTTGGAAGGGGGCAGGAAGAGACCCAGTACTTC
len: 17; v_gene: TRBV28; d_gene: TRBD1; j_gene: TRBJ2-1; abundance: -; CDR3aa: CASSSGTVTVGVNEQFF; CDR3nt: TGTGCCAGCAGTTCCGGGACAGTCACCGTGGGTGTCAATGAGCAGTTCTTC
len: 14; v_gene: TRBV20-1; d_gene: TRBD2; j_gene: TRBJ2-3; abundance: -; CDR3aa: CSARVAGGTDTQYF; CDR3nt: TGCAGTGCTAGAGTAGCGGGGGGCACAGATACGCAGTATTTT
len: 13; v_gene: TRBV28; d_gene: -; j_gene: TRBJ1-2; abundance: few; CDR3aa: CASRATDNYGYTF; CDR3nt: TGTGCCAGCAGGGCGACAGACAACTATGGCTACACCTTC
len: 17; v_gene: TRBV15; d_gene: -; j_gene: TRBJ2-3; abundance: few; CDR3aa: CATSRDLSGGGTDTQYF; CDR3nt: TGTGCCACCAGCAGAGATCTAAGCGGAGGGGGCACAGATACGCAGTATTTT
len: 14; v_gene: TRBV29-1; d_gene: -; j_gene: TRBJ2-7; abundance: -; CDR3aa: CSVSDTRLNYEQYF; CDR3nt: TGCAGCGTGAGTGATACTAGGTTGAACTACGAGCAGTACTTC
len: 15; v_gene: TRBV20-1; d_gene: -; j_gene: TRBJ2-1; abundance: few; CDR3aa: CSARDLSASYNEQFF; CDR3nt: TGCAGTGCTAGAGATCTGTCAGCCTCCTACAATGAGCAGTTCTTC
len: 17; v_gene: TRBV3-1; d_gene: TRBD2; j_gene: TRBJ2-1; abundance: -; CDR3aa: CASSPPLREATYNEQFF; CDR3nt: TGTGCCAGCAGCCCCCCCCTACGGGAGGCGACCTACAATGAGCAGTTCTTC
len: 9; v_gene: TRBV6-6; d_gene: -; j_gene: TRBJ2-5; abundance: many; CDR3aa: CATGGVQYF; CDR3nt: TGTGCCACTGGTGGGGTCCAGTACTTC
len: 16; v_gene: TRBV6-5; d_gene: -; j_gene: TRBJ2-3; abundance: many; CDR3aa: CASSYSTGRGPDTQYF; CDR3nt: TGTGCCAGCAGTTACTCGACGGGGCGCGGTCCAGATACGCAGTATTTT
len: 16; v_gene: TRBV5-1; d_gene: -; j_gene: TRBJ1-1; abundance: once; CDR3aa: CASSPAGPSRNTEAFF; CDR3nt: TGCGCCAGCAGCCCAGCCGGGCCCTCGAGGAACACTGAAGCTTTCTTT
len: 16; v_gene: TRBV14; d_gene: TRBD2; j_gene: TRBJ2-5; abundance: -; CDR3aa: CASSQGRAGSRETQYF; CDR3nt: TGTGCCAGCAGCCAAGGACGAGCGGGGAGTCGAGAGACCCAGTACTTC
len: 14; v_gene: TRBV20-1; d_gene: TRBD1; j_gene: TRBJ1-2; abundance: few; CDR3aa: CSARNRADRVGYTF; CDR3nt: TGCAGTGCCAGAAATAGGGCGGACAGGGTGGGCTACACCTTC
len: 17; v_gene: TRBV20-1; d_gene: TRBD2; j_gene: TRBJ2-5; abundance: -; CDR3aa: CSARSPRTSGVQETQYF; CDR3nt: TGCAGTGCTCGTTCCCCCAGGACTAGCGGGGTTCAAGAGACCCAGTACTTC
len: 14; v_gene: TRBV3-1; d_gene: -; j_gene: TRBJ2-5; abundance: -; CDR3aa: CASSRNDFFETQYF; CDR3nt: TGTGCCAGCAGCCGGAACGACTTTTTCGAGACCCAGTACTTC
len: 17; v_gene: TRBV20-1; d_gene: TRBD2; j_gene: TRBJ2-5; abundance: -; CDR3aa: CSASRSSGDLGGETQYF; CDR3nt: TGCAGTGCTAGTAGATCTAGCGGGGACCTGGGGGGAGAGACCCAGTACTTC
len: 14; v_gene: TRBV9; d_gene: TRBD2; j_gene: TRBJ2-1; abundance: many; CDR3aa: CASSGGSSYNEQFF; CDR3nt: TGTGCCAGTAGCGGCGGGAGCTCCTACAATGAGCAGTTCTTC
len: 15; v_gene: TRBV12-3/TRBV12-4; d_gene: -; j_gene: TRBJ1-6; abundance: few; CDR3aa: CASSFRRMANSPLHF; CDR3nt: TGTGCCAGCAGTTTTAGGAGGATGGCTAATTCACCCCTCCACTTT
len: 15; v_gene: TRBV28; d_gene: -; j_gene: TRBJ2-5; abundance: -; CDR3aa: CASSLLGGALETQYF; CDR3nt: TGTGCCAGCAGCTTACTGGGGGGAGCGTTAGAGACCCAGTACTTC
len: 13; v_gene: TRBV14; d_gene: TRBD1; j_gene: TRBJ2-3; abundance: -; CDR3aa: CASSLTGGAPQYF; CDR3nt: TGTGCCAGCAGCCTAACAGGGGGCGCTCCGCAGTATTTT
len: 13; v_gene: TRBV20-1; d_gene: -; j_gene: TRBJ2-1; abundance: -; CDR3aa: CSARTGLGNEQFF; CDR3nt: TGCAGTGCTAGAACCGGACTGGGCAATGAGCAGTTCTTC
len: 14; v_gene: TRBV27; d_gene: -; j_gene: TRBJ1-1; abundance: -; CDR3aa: CASSFRRRNTEAFF; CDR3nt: TGCGCCAGCAGTTTCCGCAGGCGGAACACTGAAGCTTTCTTT
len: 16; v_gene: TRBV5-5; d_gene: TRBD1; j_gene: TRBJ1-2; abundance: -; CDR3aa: CASNPGGGQPNYGYTF; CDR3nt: TGTGCCAGCAACCCCGGTGGGGGACAGCCTAACTATGGCTACACCTTC
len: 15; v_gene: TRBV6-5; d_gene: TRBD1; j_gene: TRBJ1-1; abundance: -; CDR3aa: CASSRPDRVGTEAFF; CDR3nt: TGTGCCAGCAGCCGACCTGACAGGGTAGGCACTGAAGCTTTCTTT
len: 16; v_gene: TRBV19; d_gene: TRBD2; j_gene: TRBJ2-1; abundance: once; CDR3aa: CASSMRSGGPYNEQFF; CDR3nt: TGTGCCAGTAGTATGAGGAGCGGGGGGCCCTACAATGAGCAGTTCTTC
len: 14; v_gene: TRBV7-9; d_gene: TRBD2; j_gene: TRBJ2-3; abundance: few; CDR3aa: CASSLAGGDDTQYF; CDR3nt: TGTGCCAGCAGCCTGGCGGGGGGAGACGATACGCAGTATTTT
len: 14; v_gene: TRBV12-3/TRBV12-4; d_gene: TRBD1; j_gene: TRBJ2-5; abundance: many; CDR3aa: CASSLQGQQETQYF; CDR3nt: TGTGCCAGCAGTCTGCAGGGACAGCAAGAGACCCAGTACTTC
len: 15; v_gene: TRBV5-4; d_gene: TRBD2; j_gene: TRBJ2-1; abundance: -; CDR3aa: CASSLSGSNYNEQFF; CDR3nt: TGTGCCAGCAGCTTAAGCGGGAGTAATTACAATGAGCAGTTCTTC
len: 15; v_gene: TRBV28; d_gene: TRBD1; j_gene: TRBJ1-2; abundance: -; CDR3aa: CASSPPNRGEDGHTF; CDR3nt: TGTGCCAGCAGTCCCCCCAACAGGGGGGAGGATGGCCACACCTTC
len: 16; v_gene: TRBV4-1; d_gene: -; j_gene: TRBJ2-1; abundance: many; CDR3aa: CASSQVGRGGYNEQFF; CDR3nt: TGCGCCAGCAGCCAAGTAGGGAGAGGGGGGTACAATGAGCAGTTCTTC
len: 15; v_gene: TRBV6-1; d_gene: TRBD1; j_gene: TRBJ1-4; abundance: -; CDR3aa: CASSEFPGGDEKLFF; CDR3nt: TGTGCCAGCAGTGAATTTCCAGGGGGTGATGAAAAACTGTTTTTT
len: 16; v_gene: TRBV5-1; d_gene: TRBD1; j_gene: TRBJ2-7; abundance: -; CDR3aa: CASSLAWDRGSYEQYF; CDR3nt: TGCGCCAGCAGCTTGGCCTGGGACAGGGGCTCCTACGAGCAGTACTTC
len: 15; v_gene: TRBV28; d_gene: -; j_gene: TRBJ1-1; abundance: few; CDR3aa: CASRHRRSMNTEAFF; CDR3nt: TGTGCCAGCAGGCATAGACGGTCCATGAACACTGAAGCTTTCTTT
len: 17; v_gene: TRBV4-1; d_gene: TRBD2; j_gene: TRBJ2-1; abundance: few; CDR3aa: CASSQGSGRLYYNEQFF; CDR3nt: TGCGCCAGCAGCCAAGGAAGCGGGAGGCTTTACTACAATGAGCAGTTCTTC
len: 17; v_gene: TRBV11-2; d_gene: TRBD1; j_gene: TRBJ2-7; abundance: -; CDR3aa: CASSFLNGTGGFYEQYF; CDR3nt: TGTGCCAGCAGCTTCTTGAACGGGACAGGGGGCTTCTACGAGCAGTACTTC
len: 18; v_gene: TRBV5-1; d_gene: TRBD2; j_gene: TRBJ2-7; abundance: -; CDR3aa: CASSGHPGLAGLPPEQYF; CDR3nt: TGCGCCAGCAGCGGGCACCCGGGACTAGCGGGACTACCCCCCGAGCAGTACTTC
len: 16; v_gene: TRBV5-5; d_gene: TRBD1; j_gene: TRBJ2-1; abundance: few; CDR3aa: CASSLLRDRGYNEQFF; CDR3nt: TGTGCCAGCAGCTTGTTGAGGGACAGGGGCTACAATGAGCAGTTCTTC
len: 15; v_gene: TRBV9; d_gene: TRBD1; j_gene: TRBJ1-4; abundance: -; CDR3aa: CASSVVPQGGEKLFF; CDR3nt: TGTGCCAGCAGCGTAGTCCCTCAGGGGGGTGAAAAACTGTTTTTT
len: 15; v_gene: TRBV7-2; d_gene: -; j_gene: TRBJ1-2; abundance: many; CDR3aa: CASSASGIRYSGYTF; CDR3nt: TGTGCCAGCAGCGCGAGTGGTATCCGTTACTCCGGCTACACCTTC
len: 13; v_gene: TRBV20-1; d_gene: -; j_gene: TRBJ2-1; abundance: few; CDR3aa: CSAKSFSYNEQFF; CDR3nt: TGCAGTGCTAAGTCGTTTTCCTACAATGAGCAGTTCTTC
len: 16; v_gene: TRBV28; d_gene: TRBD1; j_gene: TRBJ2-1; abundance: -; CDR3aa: CASSSIGQGPYNEQFF; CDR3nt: TGTGCCAGCAGTTCTATCGGACAGGGGCCTTACAATGAGCAGTTCTTC
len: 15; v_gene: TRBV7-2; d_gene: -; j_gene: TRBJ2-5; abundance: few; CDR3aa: CASSTAGPGSETQYF; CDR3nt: TGTGCCAGCAGCACTGCCGGCCCTGGGTCCGAGACCCAGTACTTC
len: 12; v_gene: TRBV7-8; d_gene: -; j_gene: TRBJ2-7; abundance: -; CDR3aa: CASAQGSGEQYF; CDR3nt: TGTGCCAGCGCCCAAGGGTCGGGCGAGCAGTACTTC
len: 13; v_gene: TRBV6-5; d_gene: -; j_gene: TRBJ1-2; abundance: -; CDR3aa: CASRLGACYGYTF; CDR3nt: TGTGCCAGCAGACTGGGGGCGTGCTATGGCTACACCTTC